The 32 T cell receptor beta chains reported below all come from one sample, sequenced in a study of cytomegalovirus exposure and HLA in healthy donors. Generated by immunoSEQ multiplex PCR, the TCRdb table keeps only in-frame clones and is missing some. In the table there are around 150,000 clones, roughly 96% of which are singletons. Sequencing used PBMCs. All receptors come from a young woman in good health and CMV-seronegative.

The chain carries TRBV18 and TRBJ1-3; D might be TRBD1 (6 bases). The CDR3 runs 15 residues. Germline loops: CDR1 KGHSH, CDR2 LQKENI. The V and J ends lost 5 bases and 0 bases respectively, with 11 bases between them. The CDR3 here is CASSRTVDSGNTIYF. The DNA for the CDR3 is TGTGCCAGCTCAAGGACAGTCGACTCTGGAAACACCATATATTTT.

The chain joins TRBV4-2 to TRBJ1-1, with a tentative D call TRBD1 (5 bases). The CDR3 extends over 14 amino acids. Germline assignment: CDR1 LGHNA and CDR2 YNFKEQ. Trimming left V 2 bases short and J 6 bases short, with 13 bases between. In nucleotides, the CDR3 is TGTGCCAGCAGCCAATCCTTCGGGGGGTCTGAAGCTTTCTTT. This sequence encodes CASSQSFGGSEAFF.

The chain combines TRBV4-3 with TRBJ2-7; the D is unclear. This CDR3 has 15 amino acids. Germline V gene data show CDR1 as LGHNA and CDR2 as YSLEER. The V and J ends lost 0 bases and 3 bases respectively, with 12 bases between them. For the CDR3, the DNA is TGCGCCAGCAGCCAAGAACGGGTAGGTCTCTACGAGCAGTACTTC. It yields the protein CASSQERVGLYEQYF.

This chain uses TRBV4-3 with TRBJ1-5, with 8 nucleotides matching TRBD1. Germline V CDR1 and CDR2: LGHNA, YSLEER. Trimming removed 0 bases from V and 4 bases from J; junction bases left unmatched: 2. This CDR3 contains 15 residues. The DNA for the CDR3 is TGCGCCAGCAGCCAAGAGCAGGGGGCTAATCAGCCCCAGCATTTT. Its translation: CASSQEQGANQPQHF.

The chain recombines TRBV18 with TRBJ1-4; D not resolved. The CDR3 extends over 16 amino acids. Germline-derived CDR1 and CDR2 are KGHSH and LQKENI. The germline V and J ends were trimmed by 2 bases and 2 bases, with 12 bases remaining between them. This chain's CDR3 is CASSPSESRTNEKLFF. Here the CDR3 DNA reads TGTGCCAGCTCACCATCGGAGAGCCGGACTAATGAAAAACTGTTTTTT.

V and J are TRBV4-3 and TRBJ2-3; the match to TRBD2 covers 11 bases. The germline CDR1 and CDR2 sequences are LGHNA and YSLEER. V lost 1 base and J lost 4; bases outside the gene matches: 7. The CDR3 loop spans 17 amino acids. The CDR3 DNA sequence: TGCGCCAGCAGCCAAGTGTCACTAGCGGGGGTGTCAGATACGCAGTATTTT. It codes for CASSQVSLAGVSDTQYF.

The V and J genes are TRBV27 and TRBJ2-1; 10 positions agree with TRBD2. This CDR3 contains 15 residues. V shed 5 bases, J shed 2 bases, and the junction held 3 bases outside the gene matches. Germline-derived CDR1 and CDR2 are MNHEY and SMNVEV (reference sequence). CDR3 sequence (DNA): TGTGCCAGCAGTAGGAGCGGGGGGGCCTACAATGAGCAGTTCTTC. This translates into CASSRSGGAYNEQFF.

This clone was seen a single time. CDR3 nucleotide sequence: TGTGCCAGCAGTGTCATACTAGCGGGGCCCGGGAATGAGCAGTTCTTC. As protein: CASSVILAGPGNEQFF. The rearrangement uses TRBV6-1 and TRBJ2-1; TRBD2 aligns across 10 bases. This CDR3 has 16 residues. Per germline, CDR1 MNHNS and CDR2 SASEGT. V lost 4 bases and J lost 7; bases outside the gene matches: 10.

The rearrangement links TRBV5-1 to TRBJ2-3, with 7 nucleotides matching TRBD2. Trimming removed 1 base from V and 1 base from J; junction bases left unmatched: 6. In germline, CDR1 is SGHRS, CDR2 YFSETQ. The CDR3 runs 16 residues. The CDR3 DNA sequence: TGCGCCAGCAGCTTGTTGGGGGGGAGTGGCACAGATACGCAGTATTTT. It is translated as CASSLLGGSGTDTQYF.

The rearrangement joins TRBV11-2 to TRBJ2-7, with 8 nucleotides matching TRBD2. The CDR3 extends over 16 amino acids. Germline trimming cut 0 bases from V and 6 bases from J; bases unmatched to any gene: 10. Germline lookup yields CDR1 SGHAT and CDR2 FQNNGV. The CDR3 region is CASSLDWTPGRGEQYF. In DNA, the CDR3 is TGTGCCAGCAGCTTAGACTGGACACCCGGGAGGGGCGAGCAGTACTTC.

The gene calls are TRBV28 and TRBJ2-1; D possibly corresponds to TRBD2 (5 bases). CDR1 MDHEN and CDR2 SYDVKM come from the germline V gene. The CDR3 covers 13 residues. Trimming removed 11 bases at V and 1 base at J, with 12 bases between. CDR3 DNA: TGTGCCTGCCTTGGCGGGTCCTACAATGAGCAGTTCTTC. It translates to CACLGGSYNEQFF.

The rearrangement uses TRBV27 and TRBJ2-3, with 9 bases that match TRBD2. The CDR3 sequence is 13 residues long. V was clipped by 10 bases and J by 0 bases; unmatched bases: 2. Germline CDR1 MNHEY, CDR2 SMNVEV (reference sequence). CDR3 nucleotide sequence: TGTGCCATCGCGGGGGGGAGCACAGATACGCAGTATTTT. Translating it yields CAIAGGSTDTQYF.

The rearrangement links TRBV18 to TRBJ1-2; no reliable D call. CDR3 length: 13 residues. The germline V gene encodes CDR1 KGHSH and CDR2 LQKENI. The V and J ends lost 3 bases and 5 bases respectively, with 10 bases between them. CDR3 region: CASSPPGGYGYTF. CDR3 sequence (DNA): TGTGCCAGCTCACCCCCCGGCGGGTATGGCTACACCTTC.

This chain connects TRBV27 to TRBJ2-6, with 11 bases fitting TRBD1. Germline V gene lookup returns CDR1 MNHEY and CDR2 SMNVEV (reference sequence). V shed 6 bases, J shed 0 bases, and the junction held 4 bases outside the gene matches. The CDR3 covers 17 residues. DNA of the CDR3: TGTGCCAGCAGCACCGGGACAGGGGGCTCTGGGGCCAACGTCCTGACTTTC. It encodes CASSTGTGGSGANVLTF.

The V call is TRBV5-4, the J call TRBJ1-1; no clear D gene. The V end lost 0 bases, the J end lost 1 base, and 10 bases lay between the germline ends. This CDR3 has 15 residues. Germline-derived CDR1 and CDR2 are SGHNT and YYREEE (reference sequence). Here the CDR3 DNA reads TGTGCCAGCAGCTTGGGTTCCTTGAGGAACACTGAAGCTTTCTTT. Translation gives CASSLGSLRNTEAFF.

V gene TRBV7-3 combines with J gene TRBJ2-3, with D possibly TRBD2 on 6 matching bases. Germline V gives CDR1 SGHTA, CDR2 FQGTGA. The CDR3 covers 15 residues. V lost 6 bases and J lost 5, with 18 bases in between. CDR3 in amino acids: CASSIGPGVGDTQYF. CDR3 bases: TGTGCCAGCAGTATAGGTCCGGGGGTGGGAGATACGCAGTATTTT.

The rearrangement uses TRBV5-6 and TRBJ2-4, with a possible D match to TRBD2 (5 bases). V lost 4 bases and J lost 1, with 18 bases in between. The CDR3 has 17 residues. CDR1 is SGHDT, CDR2 YYEEEE, per germline. The CDR3 nucleotides read TGTGCCAGCAGCGCAGAAGGTGGACTGGGCGCCAAAAACATTCAGTACTTC. It is translated as CASSAEGGLGAKNIQYF.

In this sample, this clone turned up once. The chain couples TRBV15 to TRBJ1-1, with D maybe TRBD1 (5 bases). In germline, CDR1 is LNHNV, CDR2 YYDKDF (reference sequence). This CDR3 region has 15 residues. The V end lost 4 bases, the J end lost 1 base, and 13 bases lay between the germline ends. CDR3 nucleotides: TGTGCCACCAGCATTTTCCGGGGGACGAACACTGAAGCTTTCTTT. It is translated as CATSIFRGTNTEAFF.

The CDR3 DNA follows: TGTGCCAGCCAGCAGGGTACTAGCACAGATACGCAGTATTTT. Its protein product is CASQQGTSTDTQYF. This sequence joins TRBV7-2 and TRBJ2-3; D is perhaps TRBD1 (5 bases). Germline V gene lookup returns CDR1 SGHTA and CDR2 FQGNSA. Trimming took off 8 bases at V and 0 bases at J, with 12 bases between the two ends. This CDR3 contains 14 residues.

This rearrangement joins TRBV6-5 to TRBJ2-7; TRBD2 aligns across 10 bases. V was clipped by 2 bases and J by 2 bases; unmatched bases: 6. Germline values: CDR1 MNHEY, CDR2 SVGAGI. The CDR3 is made up of 16 amino acids. The CDR3 loop is CASSYQSGTSAYEQYF. CDR3 sequence (DNA): TGTGCCAGCAGTTACCAGTCCGGGACTAGCGCCTACGAGCAGTACTTC.

This chain connects TRBV27 to TRBJ1-2; tentatively, D is TRBD1 (6 bases). CDR3 length equals 13 residues. Germline CDR1 MNHEY, CDR2 SMNVEV (reference sequence). Trimming took off 3 bases at V and 8 bases at J, with 13 bases between the two ends. The CDR3 nucleotides are TGTGCCAGCAGTTTGTCAGGGGAGGGGGGCTACACCTTC. Encoded protein: CASSLSGEGGYTF.

This clone was seen a single time. V gene TRBV7-2 combines with J gene TRBJ1-1; tentative D call: TRBD1 (6 bases). CDR1 is SGHTA, CDR2 FQGNSA, per germline. The V end lost 5 bases, the J end lost 0 bases, and 7 bases lay between the germline ends. The CDR3 is 13 residues long. The CDR3 DNA reads as TGTGCCAGCAGCGGACAGTTGAACACTGAAGCTTTCTTT. Its protein product is CASSGQLNTEAFF.

Here the CDR3 DNA reads TGTGCCAGCAGTTTACTCAATGAGCAGTTCTTC. Protein: CASSLLNEQFF. V usage is TRBV27 and J usage is TRBJ2-1; D ambiguous. The CDR3 is 11 amino acids. Trimming left V 2 bases short and J 6 bases short, with 2 bases between. In germline, CDR1 is MNHEY, CDR2 SMNVEV (reference sequence).

The genes are TRBV18 and TRBJ2-7; 9 bases align to TRBD1. V lost 6 bases, J lost 5 bases, and 11 bases stayed unmatched. Germline CDR1 KGHSH, CDR2 LQKENI. CDR3 length: 15 amino acids. The CDR3 protein is CASSRPRTGEDEQYF. The CDR3 nucleotides read TGTGCCAGCTCTCGACCCCGGACAGGGGAGGACGAGCAGTACTTC.

V gene TRBV27 combines with J gene TRBJ2-2; possible D gene TRBD2, 6 bases. The CDR3 is made up of 15 amino acids. The V end lost 2 bases, the J end lost 6 bases, and 13 bases lay between the germline ends. Looked up from germline, CDR1 is MNHEY and CDR2 is SMNVEV (reference sequence). CDR3 in amino acids: CASSLTSRGSGELFF. The CDR3 coding sequence is TGTGCCAGCAGTTTAACGTCCCGGGGGTCCGGGGAGCTGTTTTTT.

J is TRBJ1-5 and V is TRBV28; D is possibly TRBD1 (6 bases). V was pared by 7 bases and J by 0 bases, with 16 bases between. CDR3 length: 16 amino acids. Per germline, CDR1 MDHEN and CDR2 SYDVKM. In DNA, the CDR3 is TGTGCCAGCACCCTAGGGGGTCTCTATAGCAATCAGCCCCAGCATTTT. Translation: CASTLGGLYSNQPQHF.

This chain connects TRBV11-2 to TRBJ2-3, with TRBD1 as a possible D gene (5 bases). V lost 4 bases, J lost 6 bases, and 23 bases lay in between. The CDR3 totals 17 residues. CDR1 and CDR2 from the germline V gene are SGHAT and FQNNGV. CDR3 DNA: TGTGCCAGCAGCTCCCCCTCCGGACACCGACTCGGGGATACGCAGTATTTT. This gives the protein CASSSPSGHRLGDTQYF.

The chain joins TRBV6-5 to TRBJ2-1; D possibly corresponds to TRBD2 (7 bases). This CDR3 contains 15 residues. Deletions cut 5 bases from V and 5 bases from J, with 16 bases between. In germline, CDR1 is MNHEY, CDR2 SVGAGI. CDR3 bases: TGTGCCAGCAGTACGGGGGGCAGGGGCAACAATGAGCAGTTCTTC. Translating it yields CASSTGGRGNNEQFF.

This chain joins TRBV4-3 and TRBJ2-4; the match to TRBD2 covers 7 bases. V was clipped by 0 bases and J by 4 bases; unmatched bases: 9. Germline-derived CDR1 and CDR2 are LGHNA and YSLEER. CDR3 length: 17 amino acids. The CDR3, as DNA: TGCGCCAGCAGCCAAGATCCTTGGGGGGGGGTGAAAAACATTCAGTACTTC. Residues: CASSQDPWGGVKNIQYF.

The J gene is TRBJ2-1, the V gene TRBV18; a weak D match, TRBD1 (6 bases). This CDR3 has 15 amino acids. Looked up from germline, CDR1 is KGHSH and CDR2 is LQKENI. V lost 0 bases, J lost 4 bases, and 10 bases lay in between. This CDR3 reads CASSPPQGPYNEQFF. Here the CDR3 DNA reads TGTGCCAGCTCACCACCGCAGGGGCCTTACAATGAGCAGTTCTTC.

This rearrangement joins TRBV7-8 to TRBJ2-4; D may be TRBD2 (5 bases). The V end lost 4 bases, the J end lost 7 bases, and 20 bases lay between the germline ends. This CDR3 has 16 amino acids. Germline V gene data show CDR1 as SGHVS and CDR2 as FQNEAQ. In nucleotides, the CDR3 is TGTGCCAGCAGCTCCAACGGGGAAAGGAAGGTTAACATTCAGTACTTC. Protein sequence: CASSSNGERKVNIQYF.

The V and J genes are TRBV18 and TRBJ2-7, with 7 nucleotides matching TRBD1. V shed 4 bases, J shed 0 bases, and the junction held 0 bases outside the gene matches. There are 13 residues in the CDR3. Germline loops: CDR1 KGHSH, CDR2 LQKENI. The CDR3 region has the DNA TGTGCCAGCTCACGGGACAGCTCCTACGAGCAGTACTTC. It is translated as CASSRDSSYEQYF.